What follows is one T cell receptor (beta chain) and its context. Clones were sequenced by immunoSEQ multiplex PCR, and TCRdb holds only the in-frame ones, with some missing. The sample includes about 730 clones, around 59% of them seen just once. These data belong to a study of tumour-infiltrating T cells in Burkitt lymphoma. Study as a whole: All epidemiological Burkitt lymphoma subtypes were represented in the cohort.

J gave up 5 bases and V 4 bases, and 5 bases lay outside the gene matches. CDR1 ENHRY and CDR2 SYGVKD come from the germline V gene. There are 14 residues in the CDR3. V and J are TRBV10-3 and TRBJ2-7, with 10 nucleotides matching TRBD2. This TCR was sampled from a human donor with Burkitt lymphoma. What was sequenced was tumor tissue. Here the CDR3 DNA reads TGTGCCATCAGTGCGCTAGCGGGGGAGAACGAGCAGTACTTC. Translation gives CAISALAGENEQYF.